What follows are 30 T cell receptor beta chains derived from one specimen sequenced in a study of T cell responses to AZD1222 COVID-19 vaccine (dated by TCRdb to the early 2020s). The meaning of the sample's time point label: baseline before first vaccination. The library was made by the immunoSEQ multiplex PCR assay. The clones in this table, taken by TCRdb from immuneACCESS, are in-frame only. Not every clone is retained; where verified, under half of the shortfall comes from an unresolved V gene, and the cause of the rest is unknown. In all, the sample holds 130,000 to 150,000 clones, and roughly 91% of those were seen once. The top ten constitute approximately 2% of the sample. The source material was peripheral blood, sampled on day 0 of AZD1222 vaccination. The receptors come from an adult in good health.

To note about this clone: This sample includes further DNA sequences coding for the same CDR3. The chain couples TRBV6-5 to TRBJ1-1; D call uncertain. Trimming left V 2 bases short and J 5 bases short, with 6 bases between. The CDR3 contains 12 residues. Germline CDR1 reads MNHEY; CDR2 reads SVGAGI. The CDR3 spells CASSYGGTEAFF. For the CDR3, the DNA is TGTGCCAGCAGTTACGGAGGGACTGAAGCTTTCTTT.

Here the CDR3 DNA reads TGTGCCAGCAGTTACGGACAATATCAGCCCCAGCATTTT. Translating it yields CASSYGQYQPQHF. The chain joins TRBV6-5 to TRBJ1-5; tentative D call: TRBD1 (5 bases). Germline V gives CDR1 MNHEY, CDR2 SVGAGI. V lost 2 bases and J 5 bases, leaving 7 bases between the germline ends. CDR3 length equals 13 residues.

The CDR3 loop reads CASSQEWEGQPQHF. In DNA, the CDR3 is TGTGCCAGCAGCCAAGAATGGGAAGGGCAGCCCCAGCATTTT. The chain carries TRBV4-2 and TRBJ1-5; D remains ambiguous. The CDR3 length is 14 residues. The germline V and J ends were trimmed by 0 bases and 7 bases, with 10 bases remaining between them. Per the germline V gene, CDR1 is LGHNA and CDR2 is YNFKEQ.

The V gene is TRBV27, the J gene TRBJ2-2; possible D gene TRBD1, 6 bases. The CDR3 totals 18 residues. Germline assignment: CDR1 MNHEY and CDR2 SMNVEV (reference sequence). V gave up 3 bases and J gave up 0 bases, with 17 bases separating them. The CDR3 sequence is CASSLSPPGQTNTGELFF. The CDR3 nucleotides are TGTGCCAGCAGTTTGTCCCCCCCTGGACAGACGAACACCGGGGAGCTGTTTTTT.

This clone was picked up a small number of times. The V and J genes are TRBV3-1 (or the pseudogene TRBV3-2) and TRBJ2-1; either TRBD1 or TRBD2 may fit D (5 bases each). The CDR3 covers 13 residues. Germline V lookup: CDR1 LGHDT, CDR2 YNNKEL (reference sequence). Trimming stripped 2 bases from V and 12 bases from J, with 14 bases between. DNA of the CDR3: TGTGCCAGCAGCCAATTTCTCGGGGACGGGCAGTTCTTC. As protein: CASSQFLGDGQFF.

The chain is built from TRBV10-3 and TRBJ2-1; either TRBD1 or TRBD2 may supply D (5 bases each). Germline V CDR1 and CDR2: ENHRY, SYGVKD. The CDR3 covers 14 residues. Trimming left V 2 bases short and J 2 bases short, with 7 bases between. The CDR3 sequence: CAISEQGAYNEQFF. The CDR3 bases are TGTGCCATCAGTGAGCAGGGAGCCTACAATGAGCAGTTCTTC.

The V and J genes are TRBV7-9 and TRBJ1-2; unclear D gene. This CDR3 has 12 residues. The germline CDR1 and CDR2 sequences are SEHNR and FQNEAQ (reference sequence). V shed 4 bases and J shed 3 bases, with 6 bases lying between them. In DNA form, the CDR3 reads TGTGCCAGCAGCTCCGTCGACTATGGCTACACCTTC. Its translation: CASSSVDYGYTF.

This clone was recorded once. The chain combines TRBV21-1 with TRBJ2-5; the table's D call of TRBD2 was not tested on the DNA. TRBV21-1 represents a pseudogene. The CDR3 consists of 17 residues. CDR3 residues: CASSRPRVCGFHETQYF. In nucleotides, the CDR3 is TGTGCCAGCAGCCGACCGAGGGTTTGTGGGTTCCATGAGACCCAGTACTTC.

In regard to this clone: Other DNA sequences in this sample translate to the same CDR3. CDR3 DNA: TGTGCCAGCAGTGAATCCCCAGGGGGGAACTATGGCTACACCTTC. It specifies CASSESPGGNYGYTF. The genes are TRBV6-1 and TRBJ1-2, with 7 nucleotides matching TRBD1. CDR1 and CDR2 (germline): MNHNS, SASEGT. The CDR3 is 15 residues long. Trimming at V came to 2 bases and at J to 2 bases, leaving 5 bases not matched to a gene.

This chain connects TRBV2 to TRBJ2-7; no definite D call. Trimming stripped 3 bases from V and 2 bases from J, with 11 bases between. This CDR3 contains 14 residues. Germline CDR1 SNHLY, CDR2 FYNNEI. The CDR3 coding sequence is TGTGCCAGCAGTGAGGACGGGTTAGCCTACGAGCAGTACTTC. Protein: CASSEDGLAYEQYF.

This chain uses TRBV27 with TRBJ2-7; the D gene could be TRBD1 or TRBD2 (6 bases each). CDR3 length: 16 residues. Germline V gene sequence: CDR1 MNHEY, CDR2 SMNVEV (reference sequence). V shed 2 bases and J shed 3 bases, with 17 bases lying between them. CDR3: CASSLRGAGGLYEQYF. The CDR3 DNA is TGTGCCAGCAGTTTAAGGGGGGCAGGAGGCCTCTACGAGCAGTACTTC.

The gene calls are TRBV5-1 and TRBJ2-1; D perhaps matches TRBD2 (5 bases). This CDR3 has 14 amino acids. Germline V CDR1 and CDR2: SGHRS, YFSETQ. V lost 5 bases, J lost 3 bases, and 12 bases lay in between. The CDR3 region is CASSDVTSYNEQFF. The DNA of the CDR3 is TGCGCCAGCAGTGATGTAACTAGCTACAATGAGCAGTTCTTC.

The chain is built from TRBV24-1 and TRBJ1-2; TRBD1 matches at 8 bases. V trimming: 3 bases; J trimming: 8 bases; junction bases outside the gene matches: 7. The CDR3 consists of 14 residues. Germline V gene sequence: CDR1 KGHDR, CDR2 SFDVKD. CDR3 in amino acids: CATSDGTGPRGYTF. In nucleotides, the CDR3 is TGTGCCACCAGTGATGGGACAGGCCCTAGGGGCTACACCTTC.

The table lists this clone with a count of one. This chain joins TRBV28 and TRBJ2-7, with a weak D call TRBD2 (6 bases). Germline CDR1 is MDHEN and CDR2 is SYDVKM. Between the trimmed V and J ends, which lost 3 bases and 2 bases, there was a span of 11 bases. CDR3 length: 14 amino acids. DNA for the CDR3: TGTGCCAGCAGTTTGGAGGGTCTTCCCTACGAGCAGTACTTC. This codes for CASSLEGLPYEQYF.

This chain joins TRBV9 and TRBJ1-1; possible D gene TRBD1, 5 bases. V lost 0 bases and J 4 bases, leaving 13 bases between the germline ends. The CDR3 spans 15 residues. Germline lookup yields CDR1 SGDLS and CDR2 YYNGEE. CDR3 coding DNA: TGTGCCAGCAGCGTAGGCCCCGGACACTCCACTGAAGCTTTCTTT. Translating gives CASSVGPGHSTEAFF.

This sequence joins TRBV12-3 or TRBV12-4 and TRBJ1-1; a weak D match, TRBD1 (5 bases). Trimming removed 3 bases from V and 11 bases from J, with 16 bases in between. The CDR3 extends over 13 amino acids. CDR3 nucleotide sequence: TGTGCCAGCAGTTTTTGGGGCATGGGGGATGCTTTCTTT. It codes for CASSFWGMGDAFF.

This CDR3 is CASSLVGNTDTQYF. The CDR3 region has the DNA TGCGCCAGCAGCTTGGTCGGTAACACAGATACGCAGTATTTT. The genes are TRBV5-1 and TRBJ2-3; no clear D gene. In germline, CDR1 is SGHRS, CDR2 YFSETQ. V lost 0 bases and J lost 2, with 7 bases in between. This CDR3 has 14 residues.

CDR3 bases: TGTGCCAGCAGAAAAAGGGGACTAGCGCTTTCAGGGGAGCAGTTCTTC. Amino acid sequence: CASRKRGLALSGEQFF. The J gene is TRBJ2-1, the V gene TRBV11-2, with TRBD2 matching 10 bases. The ends lost 6 bases at V and 10 bases at J; junction bases unmatched: 15. The CDR3 spans 16 residues. Per germline, CDR1 SGHAT and CDR2 FQNNGV. The variable domain in full, with the rest retrieved from reference TRBV11-2 and TRBJ2-1, is EAGVAQSPRYKIIEKRQSVAFWCNPISGHATLYWYQQILGQGPKLLIQFQNNGVVDDSQLPKDRFSAERLKGVDSTLKIQPAKLEDSAVYLCASRKRGLALSGEQFFGPGTRLTVL.

The gene calls are TRBV18 and TRBJ2-1; 9 nucleotides line up with TRBD2. V lost 1 base to trimming and J lost 7 bases; unmatched junction nucleotides: 5. The V gene's germline CDR1 is KGHSH and CDR2 LQKENI. The CDR3 consists of 15 residues. The CDR3 nucleotides read TGTGCCAGCTCACCACGACTAGCGGACGAGAATGAGCAGTTCTTC. Translating gives CASSPRLADENEQFF.

The rearrangement joins TRBV7-9 to TRBJ2-7; 7 bases are a match to TRBD2. This CDR3 comprises 14 residues. Germline-derived CDR1 and CDR2 are SEHNR and FQNEAQ (reference sequence). J was trimmed by 5 bases and V by 1 base; bases with no gene match: 5. CDR3 nucleotide sequence: TGTGCCAGCAGCTTAGGCGGGAGAGGAGACGAGCAGTACTTC. It is translated as CASSLGGRGDEQYF.

This chain joins TRBV9 and TRBJ2-2; TRBD2 might be the D (5 bases). The CDR3 has 15 residues. V was shortened by 2 bases and J by 2 bases, with 10 bases between the two germline ends. CDR1 and CDR2 (germline): SGDLS, YYNGEE. The CDR3 spells CASSVDYRNTGELFF. CDR3 sequence (DNA): TGTGCCAGCAGCGTTGACTACCGAAACACCGGGGAGCTGTTTTTT.

The chain joins TRBV6-5 to TRBJ1-1, with unresolved D. Germline V gene sequence: CDR1 MNHEY, CDR2 SVGAGI. The CDR3 covers 13 residues. Between the trimmed V and J ends, which lost 2 bases and 5 bases, there was a span of 9 bases. The CDR3 loop is CASSYNPETEAFF. DNA of the CDR3: TGTGCCAGCAGTTACAACCCGGAAACTGAAGCTTTCTTT.

The chain recombines TRBV6-1 with TRBJ1-2, with 7 bases matching TRBD1. The germline CDR1 and CDR2 sequences are MNHNS and SASEGT. The CDR3 runs 14 residues. V lost 1 base and J lost 5; bases outside the gene matches: 4. This CDR3 is CASSEEKGAYGYTF. The CDR3 nucleotides read TGTGCCAGCAGTGAAGAAAAGGGGGCTTATGGCTACACCTTC.

The chain combines TRBV27 with TRBJ1-2, with TRBD1 matching over 11 bases. Losses at the gene ends were 2 bases for V and 6 bases for J; bases not matched to a gene: 8. Germline loops: CDR1 MNHEY, CDR2 SMNVEV (reference sequence). The CDR3 sequence is 16 residues long. The CDR3 protein is CASSLLSRDRGDGYTF. The CDR3 region has the DNA TGTGCCAGCAGTTTACTTTCTCGGGACAGGGGGGATGGCTACACCTTC.

The rearrangement joins TRBV27 to TRBJ1-5, with D perhaps TRBD1 (5 bases). The germline CDR1 and CDR2 sequences are MNHEY and SMNVEV (reference sequence). V lost 5 bases and J 3 bases, leaving 14 bases between the germline ends. The CDR3 runs to 15 residues. CDR3 loop: CASSGVRGHNQPQHF. As DNA, the CDR3 is TGTGCCAGCAGTGGGGTAAGGGGCCACAATCAGCCCCAGCATTTT.

The rearrangement uses TRBV5-4 and TRBJ1-4; 7 bases agree with TRBD1. With V trimmed by 3 bases and J by 2 bases, 4 bases remained unmatched. CDR1 and CDR2 from the germline V gene are SGHNT and YYREEE (reference sequence). This CDR3 has 15 residues. CDR3: CASSSQTGTNEKLFF. CDR3 nucleotide sequence: TGTGCCAGCAGCTCGCAGACAGGGACTAATGAAAAACTGTTTTTT. Drawing the rest from reference TRBV5-4 and TRBJ1-4, the complete variable domain is ETGVTQSPTHLIKTRGQQVTLRCSSQSGHNTVSWYQQALGQGPQFIFQYYREEENGRGNFPPRFSGLQFPNYSSELNVNALELDDSALYLCASSSQTGTNEKLFFGSGTQLSVL.

This rearrangement joins TRBV5-1 to TRBJ1-3; D call uncertain. CDR1 SGHRS and CDR2 YFSETQ come from the germline V gene. The CDR3 extends over 14 amino acids. Trimming left V 0 bases short and J 0 bases short, with 4 bases between. CDR3 in amino acids: CASSLASSGNTIYF. CDR3 nucleotide sequence: TGCGCCAGCAGCTTGGCGAGCTCTGGAAACACCATATATTTT.

This clone has just a few counts. The chain joins TRBV11-3 to TRBJ2-1, with 8 bases that match TRBD2. V was clipped by 2 bases and J by 9 bases; unmatched bases: 9. CDR3 length equals 15 residues. Germline assignment: CDR1 SGHNT and CDR2 YENEEA. CDR3 in amino acids: CASSLIGGGGSEQFF. The DNA for the CDR3 is TGTGCCAGCAGCTTAATTGGTGGCGGGGGGTCTGAGCAGTTCTTC.

This chain connects TRBV4-1 to TRBJ2-3; TRBD2 matches at 10 bases. The germline V gene has CDR1 MGHRA and CDR2 YSYEKL. Losses at the gene ends were 4 bases for V and 4 bases for J; bases not matched to a gene: 5. CDR3 length: 15 residues. The CDR3 DNA sequence: TGCGCCAGCAGCCTCCAAGCGGGAGGGCCAGATACGCAGTATTTT. It translates to CASSLQAGGPDTQYF.

This clone appeared a single time. The CDR3 nucleotides read TGTGCCAGCAGCACAGGGACTAGCGGCACAGATACGCAGTATTTT. Protein sequence: CASSTGTSGTDTQYF. The chain couples TRBV7-3 to TRBJ2-3; TRBD2 agrees at 10 bases. Losses at the gene ends were 5 bases for V and 1 base for J; bases not matched to a gene: 3. Germline V lookup: CDR1 SGHTA, CDR2 FQGTGA. The CDR3 is 15 residues long.